This is a list of T cell receptor beta chains from one sample in a study of PD-1 blockade in classical Hodgkin lymphoma. Clones were read by immunoSEQ multiplex PCR, and TCRdb kept only the in-frame ones, dropping some. This sample has tens of thousands of clones, with 78% found just once. Sequenced here: peripheral blood mononuclear cells (PBMCs), sampled before the fourth cycle of nivolumab. These receptors all stem from a human donor with classical Hodgkin lymphoma. Both conserved end residues are part of each CDR3. The D gene is left open where the match is weak. Clone size is not always given. Where it is, it says once, few, many or a class for expanded clones.

TRBV6-1	TRBD2	TRBJ2-7	15	NA	TGTGCCAGCAGCGGGGAGGGTTACAGCTCCTACGAGCAGTACTTC	CASSGEGYSSYEQYF
TRBV7-2	NA	TRBJ2-7	15	many	TGTGCCAGCAGCCCCAGGGACAACCCGGCTTACGAGCAGTACTTC	CASSPRDNPAYEQYF
TRBV2	NA	TRBJ2-4	15	NA	TGTGCCAGCAGTGAACGGCTGGGCAGCTCGGACATTCAGTACTTC	CASSERLGSSDIQYF
TRBV12-5	NA	TRBJ1-5	17	NA	TGTGCTAGTGGTTTGGTAACCGCAGGGGCGGGCAATCAGCCCCAGCATTTT	CASGLVTAGAGNQPQHF
TRBV5-1	NA	TRBJ1-3	16	NA	TGCGCCAGCAGCTTGAACGCCAGAGGCTCTGGAAACACCATATATTTT	CASSLNARGSGNTIYF
TRBV28	NA	TRBJ2-1	15	NA	TGTGCCAGCAGTAAGACAGGCCGACCCTACAATGAGCAGTTCTTC	CASSKTGRPYNEQFF
TRBV10-3	TRBD1	TRBJ1-6	14	NA	TGTGCCATCAGTGAGGACAGGGGTAATTCACCCCTCCACTTT	CAISEDRGNSPLHF
TRBV28	NA	TRBJ1-1	14	NA	TGTGCCAGCAGTTTGGGGGGGGAATGGACTGAAGCTTTCTTT	CASSLGGEWTEAFF
TRBV6-5	NA	TRBJ2-2	13	NA	TGTGCCAGCGCGGGGTGGAACACCGGGGAGCTGTTTTTT	CASAGWNTGELFF
TRBV13	TRBD2	TRBJ2-3	17	NA	TGTGCCAGCAGCCGGCTGCGCGGGAGGGCCGTACCAGATACGCAGTATTTT	CASSRLRGRAVPDTQYF
TRBV5-4	TRBD1	TRBJ2-2	15	NA	TGTGCCAGCAGCTCGGGACAGGTGAACACCGGGGAGCTGTTTTTT	CASSSGQVNTGELFF
TRBV6-1	NA	TRBJ1-3	14	NA	TGTGCCAGCGAAGTCGTCAGGGCTGGAAACACCATATATTTT	CASEVVRAGNTIYF
TRBV6-1	NA	TRBJ2-3	13	NA	TGTGCCAGCAGTGAAAGGTGGGCAGATACGCAGTATTTT	CASSERWADTQYF
TRBV27	NA	TRBJ1-2	17	NA	TGTGCCAGCAGCCAGTCCCTTAAAACAGGGAATATCTATGGCTACACCTTC	CASSQSLKTGNIYGYTF
TRBV6-6	NA	TRBJ2-1	15	NA	TGTGCCAGCAGTTACCGGGACTCTGATTACAATGAGCAGTTCTTC	CASSYRDSDYNEQFF
TRBV30	NA	TRBJ2-7	15	NA	TGTGCCTGGAGTGCCCCAGCGGTAAGCTCCTACGAGCAGTACTTC	CAWSAPAVSSYEQYF
TRBV9	NA	TRBJ1-5	16	NA	TGTGCCAGCAGCGTAGCTCGGGGGGTTTCCAATCAGCCCCAGCATTTT	CASSVARGVSNQPQHF
TRBV27	NA	TRBJ1-1	14	NA	TGTGCCAGCAGGGGGGTGCGATTGAACACTGAAGCTTTCTTT	CASRGVRLNTEAFF
TRBV12-5	NA	TRBJ1-1	13	NA	TGTGCTAGTGGTTTGGGCCTCAGGGCTGAAGCTTTCTTT	CASGLGLRAEAFF
TRBV5-1	NA	TRBJ2-1	14	NA	TGCGCCAGCAGCTTGGGAATAGGTGGGGATGAGCAGTTCTTC	CASSLGIGGDEQFF
TRBV19	NA	TRBJ1-6	16	NA	TGTGCCAGTAGTATGGGACGGACATGGGATAATTCACCCCTCCACTTT	CASSMGRTWDNSPLHF
TRBV9	NA	TRBJ2-5	16	NA	TGTGCCAGCAGCGTAGCTCCGGAGGGGGCAGTGGAGACCCAGTACTTC	CASSVAPEGAVETQYF
TRBV21-1	NA	TRBJ2-5	20	NA	TGTGGGGTTTGCCAGCAGCAGGTTCCTAGCGGGGTTGAGATCCAAGAGACCCAGTACTTC	CGVCQQQVPSGVEIQETQYF
TRBV7-9	TRBD1	TRBJ2-7	16	NA	TGTGCCAGCAGCTTAGTTCTTGGACAGGGGTCCTACGAGCAGTACTTC	CASSLVLGQGSYEQYF
TRBV30	NA	TRBJ1-5	13	NA	TGTGCCTGGAGTGGTCTTCGGTATCAGCCCCAGCATTTT	CAWSGLRYQPQHF
TRBV21-1	NA	TRBJ2-5	18	NA	TGTGCCAGCAGCAAAGACCTACACAGGGAAACTCTTCAGGAGACCCAGTACTTC	CASSKDLHRETLQETQYF
TRBV12-5	NA	TRBJ1-1	15	NA	TGTGCTAGTGGTTTGGTAGGGTGGAGTAACACTGAAGCTTTCTTT	CASGLVGWSNTEAFF
TRBV28	NA	TRBJ1-3	16	NA	TGTGCCAGCAGCCTGTCAAGGGTCTGGTCTGGAAACACCATATATTTT	CASSLSRVWSGNTIYF
TRBV28	TRBD1	TRBJ2-7	15	NA	TGTGCCAGCACCCTGACAGGGAAGGCCTCCTACGAGCAGTACTTC	CASTLTGKASYEQYF
TRBV9	NA	TRBJ2-2	13	few	TGTGCCAGCAGCGTTCAGTCCACCGGGGAGCTGTTTTTT	CASSVQSTGELFF
TRBV5-1	TRBD1	TRBJ1-1	15	once	TGCGCCAGCAGCTTGGGTGACAGGGGGCAAGATGAAGCTTTCTTT	CASSLGDRGQDEAFF
TRBV6-5	NA	TRBJ1-1	11	NA	TGTGCCAGCAGTGAACTCGGGGAACCCCGCTTT	CASSELGEPRF
TRBV9	NA	TRBJ1-2	14	NA	TGTGCCAGCAGCGCGAGGACGTCGGCTCTCGGCTACACCTTC	CASSARTSALGYTF
TRBV5-1	NA	TRBJ1-6	14	few	TGCGCCAGCAGCCACGGGAGCCAGAATTCACCCCTCCACTTT	CASSHGSQNSPLHF
TRBV6-5	TRBD1	TRBJ1-2	15	NA	TGTGCCAGCAGTTACCGTGCAGGGGGCAGCTATGGCTACACCTTC	CASSYRAGGSYGYTF
TRBV5-1	TRBD2	TRBJ2-1	14	few	TGCGCCAGCGGACTAGCGGGGGTCAACAATGAGCAGTTCTTC	CASGLAGVNNEQFF
TRBV19	NA	TRBJ2-3	14	NA	TGTGCCAGTAGTATGGTGCAGGGAAGAGATACGCAGTATTTT	CASSMVQGRDTQYF
TRBV11-2	TRBD1	TRBJ1-4	15	once	TGTGCCAGCAGCTCCTCTGGACAGGGTGGTGAAAAACTGTTTTTT	CASSSSGQGGEKLFF
TRBV6-5	NA	TRBJ2-7	14	NA	TGTGCCAGCAGTGGGTTAGCGGAATCCTACGAGCAGTACTTC	CASSGLAESYEQYF
TRBV5-1	TRBD1	TRBJ2-2	16	NA	TGCGCCAGCAGCTTGGAGGGACAGGGATTGGCCGGGGAGCTGTTTTTT	CASSLEGQGLAGELFF
TRBV5-6	TRBD1	TRBJ1-4	14	NA	TGTGCCAGCAGCACGGACAGGGTTAATGAAAAACTGTTTTTT	CASSTDRVNEKLFF
TRBV7-6	TRBD1	TRBJ1-2	15	NA	TGTGCCAGCAGCTTAGGGAATCAGGGGGCGGGTGGCTACACCTTC	CASSLGNQGAGGYTF
TRBV18	TRBD1	TRBJ1-4	15	NA	TGTGCCAGCTCTCGCCCGAGGACAGGAGGTGAAAAACTGTTTTTT	CASSRPRTGGEKLFF
TRBV30	NA	TRBJ2-3	12	NA	TGTGCCTGGAGTCGGGGACCAGATACGCAGTATTTT	CAWSRGPDTQYF
TRBV7-9	NA	TRBJ2-3	13	NA	TGTGCCAGCAGCTTAGTCCCCAGGGATACGCAGTATTTT	CASSLVPRDTQYF
TRBV5-1	NA	TRBJ2-7	17	few	TGCGCCAGCAGCTTGGCGACACGAGAGGCCTACTCCTACGAGCAGTACTTC	CASSLATREAYSYEQYF
TRBV5-3	NA	TRBJ1-3	16	NA	TGTGCCAGAATATTTGGGAGGCGCTTCTCTGGAAACACCATATATTTT	CARIFGRRFSGNTIYF
TRBV6-4	TRBD1	TRBJ2-1	15	NA	TGTGCCAGCAGTACCGGACAGGGACCCTACAATGAGCAGTTCTTC	CASSTGQGPYNEQFF
TRBV7-2	NA	TRBJ1-2	16	NA	TGTGCCAGCAGCTTAGAGGCGGGGGGGCGCGCAAGCGGCTACACCTTC	CASSLEAGGRASGYTF
TRBV6-5	NA	TRBJ2-2	14	NA	TGTGCCAGCAGTTACTTTAGGTATACCGGGGAGCTGTTTTTT	CASSYFRYTGELFF
TRBV4-2	NA	TRBJ2-3	15	NA	TGTGCCAGCAGCCAAGATTGGCGGACCACAGATACGCAGTATTTT	CASSQDWRTTDTQYF
TRBV18	NA	TRBJ2-2	17	NA	TGTGCCAGCTCACCTAATCTCAGCGGAACGAACACCGGGGAGCTGTTTTTT	CASSPNLSGTNTGELFF
TRBV10-3	TRBD2	TRBJ2-3	13	once	TGTGCCACCATAGCGGGGGTGTCAGATACGCAGTATTTT	CATIAGVSDTQYF
TRBV7-2	NA	TRBJ1-6	17	NA	TGTGCCAGCAGTCTGGACGGTCTCTGGTCCTATAATTCACCCCTCCACTTT	CASSLDGLWSYNSPLHF
TRBV23-1	NA	TRBJ2-2	16	NA	TGCGCCAGCAGTCGACGTATTCCCCCAGATACCGGGGAGCTGTTTTTT	CASSRRIPPDTGELFF